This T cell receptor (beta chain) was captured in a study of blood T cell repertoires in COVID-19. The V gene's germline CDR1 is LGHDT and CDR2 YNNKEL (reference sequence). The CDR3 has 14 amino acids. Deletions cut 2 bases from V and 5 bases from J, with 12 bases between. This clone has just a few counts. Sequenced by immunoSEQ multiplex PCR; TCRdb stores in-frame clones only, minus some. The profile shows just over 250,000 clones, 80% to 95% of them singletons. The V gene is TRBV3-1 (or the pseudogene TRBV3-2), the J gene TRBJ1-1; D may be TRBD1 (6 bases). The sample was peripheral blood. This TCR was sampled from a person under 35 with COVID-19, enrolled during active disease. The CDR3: CASSQYQGWTEAFF. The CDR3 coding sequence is TGTGCCAGCAGCCAATACCAGGGGTGGACTGAAGCTTTCTTT.